This T cell receptor beta chain was sequenced for a study of T cells in Graves' hyperthyroidism and ophthalmopathy (dated by TCRdb to the late 2010s). Context from the whole study: TCR V-J signatures able to tell the groups apart were searched for in a discovery cohort of around 95 patients, of whom 40 to 45 had Graves' ophthalmopathy and roughly 59 had stable Graves' hyperthyroidism. Prospective prediction of ophthalmopathy was tested in an independent validation cohort consisting of some 20 hyperthyroidism patients and more than 15 patients who later progressed to ophthalmopathy. The 100 discovery patients were randomly divided into training and test sets at a 7:3 ratio. In addition, the study compared T-cell repertoires in thyroid tissue and in blood from several Graves' hyperthyroidism patients. After sampling, hyperthyroidism patients received methimazole starting at 30 mg daily, and ophthalmopathy patients received high-dose intravenous methylprednisolone. The paper describes TCR Vbeta CDR3 sequencing of 120 to 150 peripheral blood samples, made up of under 50 ophthalmopathy patients, roughly 72 hyperthyroidism patients and roughly 17 progressor patients.

Exclusion was applied to patients with uncontrolled infections, other autoimmune diseases, pregnancy or lactation. Clinical symptoms, serum thyroxine and TRAb, thyroid ultrasound, and orbital computed tomography formed the basis for the diagnoses. Trizol reagent was used to extract total RNA, and RNA quality was then checked on an Agilent 2100 Bioanalyzer. The germline V gene yields SGHDT for CDR1 and YYEEEE for CDR2. Germline trimming amounts to 2 bases on V and 3 bases on J, with 8 as the count of junction bases outside the gene matches. The cysteine opens and the phenylalanine closes a CDR3 of 15 amino acids. Only the CDR3 DNA stays, 45 bases, in frame from base 1. On this clonotype itself: Its binding antigen is unknown. Base qualities are not provided; no much larger clone lies one nucleotide away.

The research as a whole found: Ophthalmopathy was separated from stable hyperthyroidism by a 13 V-J signature model, with 85% to 90% sensitivity and about 84% specificity obtained in cross-validation and 80%/75% obtained in testing. Sample size was not statistically predetermined, and blinding of investigators to group allocation was not performed. Most expanded thyroid clonotypes (frequency above 0.001) were also found in blood, which suggests that blood repertoires may mirror thyroid immune responses. In validation, progression to ophthalmopathy was predicted by the model with roughly 69% sensitivity and 72% to 85% specificity, a median of 6.5 months before onset.

The TCR beta CDR3 regions were amplified from RNA transcripts. For the first round of RT-PCR on the TCR CDR3, the HTBI primer set was used together with the Qiagen OneStep RT-PCR kit. Libraries were constructed in a second round of multiplex PCR, after which size selection and purification were carried out. Paired-end sequencing of the libraries was performed with 100 bp reads on an Illumina HiSeq2000. Regarding the original processing steps: SOAPnuke was used to process the raw data, with reads discarded if the reads contained adapters or uncalled bases, had a mean Phred below 15, or lacked an exact constant-primer or identifier match. COPE v1.2.5 was used to merge high-quality paired reads, and clonotypes were defined as unique nucleotide sequences. MiTCR v1.1 was used to align the clonotypes against IMGT TRBV, TRBD and TRBJ reference segments. The analysis included only V-J combinations with a frequency above 0.0001, which together covered around 99% of the repertoires. The TCS score was defined as the ratio of F50 (clonal expansion) to E x V (chaos), calculated using BLOSUM62-based TCRdist between CDR3 peptides within each V-J. Welch's t-statistics and random forest reduced just over 500 V-J features to about 12, which were used in a naive Bayes classifier (R e1071). Thyroid-blood repertoire similarity was quantified with the Morisita-Horn index. The raw public reads went through TCRdb reprocessing: fastp at Q25, MiXCR clone calling, in-frame beta chains kept. Each record represents a unique CDR3 protein, reported with the most common genes and DNA among its rows. The V and J calls and clone size are TCRdb's, not the authors'. A total of 450,000 to 700,000 distinct CDR3 sequences appear in this sample, under 60% of them only once. The ten largest clonotypes hold roughly 19% of the sample.

Sequenced: peripheral blood or thyroid tissue (not recorded which). This sequence uses TRBV5-6 and TRBJ2-7; 7 of the junction bases match TRBD2. The sequence was obtained from an adult woman with Graves' disease, either hyperthyroidism or ophthalmopathy (not recorded which). The CDR3 region: CASSLPSGLFYEQYF. The sequenced DNA: TGTGCCAGCAGCTTACCTAGCGGCCTATTCTACGAGCAGTACTTC.